This T cell receptor beta chain stems from a study of CD8+CD57+ T cells in acquired aplastic anemia. Trimming removed 5 bases from V and 1 base from J, with 9 bases in between. CDR1 and CDR2 from the germline V gene are SGHAT and FQNNGV. CDR3 length equals 14 residues. Concerning this clonotype itself: Its antigen is as yet unknown.

Overall study results and limits: Patients and controls shared some 30 CD8+ CDR3 sequences. No significant patient-versus-control difference appeared in CD8+ Simpson's diversity.

The sequenced patients had an expansion of CD8+CD57+ cells seen by flow cytometry. The patients all had a severe acquired aplastic anemia diagnosis. TCR beta VDJ and CDR3 profiles were obtained from a genomic DNA template. From the reads, TCRdb called clonotypes with MiXCR, one entry per CDR3 protein. The sample includes fewer than 250,000 distinct CDR3 sequences, about half of them seen just once. The clonotype comes from a human donor with aplastic anemia. Sequenced input: sorted CD4+, CD8+, or CD8+CD57+ T cells (not recorded which) from PBMCs. V is TRBV11-2 and J is TRBJ1-5; no firm D call. The CDR3 sequence: CASSPDMSNQPQHF. The CDR3 DNA reads as TGTGCCAGCAGCCCCGACATGAGCAATCAGCCCCAGCATTTT.